The 21 T cell receptor beta chains below come from one sample, sequenced in a study of blood T cell repertoires in COVID-19. Profiling relied on immunoSEQ multiplex PCR, and the TCRdb table lists in-frame clones only, not all of them. The data hold hundreds of thousands of clones, with 89% observed a single time. Specimen: peripheral blood. The receptor source for this set is a woman aged 55 to 70 with acute or convalescent COVID-19.

This clone appeared a few times. The chain couples TRBV7-2 to TRBJ2-4, with D hard to call. The V gene lost 5 bases and the J gene lost 0 bases, with 8 bases spanning the gap. The CDR3 totals 14 residues. Germline values: CDR1 SGHTA, CDR2 FQGNSA. The CDR3 DNA sequence: TGTGCCAGCAGCCCTCCACTAGCCAAAAACATTCAGTACTTC. Its translation is CASSPPLAKNIQYF.

The J gene is TRBJ2-3, the V gene TRBV29-1, with 12 bases lining up with TRBD2. Germline CDR1 and CDR2: SQVTM and ANQGSEA. V trimming: 6 bases; J trimming: 6 bases; junction bases outside the gene matches: 7. The CDR3 totals 14 residues. The CDR3 region is CSVVRTSGTDTQYF. The CDR3, as DNA: TGCAGCGTGGTACGGACTAGCGGGACCGATACGCAGTATTTT.

The chain has TRBV25-1 and TRBJ1-1; maybe TRBD1 (6 bases). Germline V lookup: CDR1 MGHDK, CDR2 SYGVNS. CDR3 length: 13 amino acids. V shed 9 bases and J shed 5 bases, with 16 bases lying between them. The CDR3 loop reads CARPPGVRTEAFF. The CDR3 DNA reads as TGTGCCAGACCCCCAGGGGTTAGGACTGAAGCTTTCTTT.

This CDR3 is CASSLRTNYGYTF. The DNA of the CDR3 is TGTGCCAGCAGTTTGAGGACTAACTATGGCTACACCTTC. The V gene is TRBV28, the J gene TRBJ1-2; no reliable D call. Germline V CDR1 and CDR2: MDHEN, SYDVKM. Trimming removed 3 bases from V and 0 bases from J, with 5 bases in between. This CDR3 has 13 residues.

The CDR3 here is CASSQDETRLPDTQYF. The CDR3 DNA reads TGCGCCAGCAGCCAAGACGAGACTAGGCTTCCAGATACGCAGTATTTT. The V gene is TRBV4-3, the J gene TRBJ2-3; the D gene is possibly TRBD2 (6 bases). Trimming left V 0 bases short and J 4 bases short, with 14 bases between. This CDR3 contains 16 residues. Germline V gene data show CDR1 as LGHNA and CDR2 as YSLEER.

This sequence joins TRBV2 and TRBJ2-4, with D possibly TRBD1 on 6 matching bases. Between the trimmed V and J ends, which lost 3 bases and 2 bases, there was a span of 8 bases. Germline assignment: CDR1 SNHLY and CDR2 FYNNEI. This CDR3 is built from 14 residues. CDR3 protein: CASSDQGTKNIQYF. Here the CDR3 DNA reads TGTGCCAGCAGTGACCAGGGGACCAAAAACATTCAGTACTTC. The variable domain in full, completed from reference TRBV2 and TRBJ2-4, reads EPEVTQTPSHQVTQMGQEVILRCVPISNHLYFYWYRQILGQKVEFLVSFYNNEISEKSEIFDDQFSVERPDGSNFTLKIRSTKLEDSAMYFCASSDQGTKNIQYFGAGTRLSVL.

The genes are TRBV11-2 and TRBJ2-7; 9 nucleotides match TRBD1. V lost 6 bases to trimming and J lost 3 bases; unmatched junction nucleotides: 9. Germline V gene sequence: CDR1 SGHAT, CDR2 FQNNGV. This CDR3 has 15 residues. CDR3 bases: TGTGCCAGCAGGTTAACAGGGGGCGCTATCTACGAGCAGTACTTC. This codes for CASRLTGGAIYEQYF.

This clone showed up just once. The rearrangement joins TRBV6-5 to TRBJ1-5; D is perhaps TRBD1 (5 bases). V was clipped by 6 bases and J by 5 bases, with 14 bases between them. The CDR3 has 14 residues. Germline-derived CDR1 and CDR2 are MNHEY and SVGAGI. In DNA, the CDR3 is TGTGCCAGCAGCGAGCAGGGTGGCGATCAGCCCCAGCATTTT. This encodes CASSEQGGDQPQHF.

This clone was observed once. The CDR3 DNA is TGTGCCAGCAGTCTTAATGGACAGGGGGCGAGGGAGACCCAGTACTTC. This translates into CASSLNGQGARETQYF. The chain is built from TRBV28 and TRBJ2-5; 11 bases line up with TRBD1. The germline gives CDR1 MDHEN, CDR2 SYDVKM. This CDR3 has 16 residues. V shed 5 bases, J shed 5 bases, and the junction held 10 bases outside the gene matches.

The chain employs TRBV11-2 and TRBJ2-7; 8 bases map to TRBD2. Trimming at V came to 6 bases and at J to 6 bases, leaving 13 bases not matched to a gene. This CDR3 spans 15 amino acids. Germline CDR1 is SGHAT and CDR2 is FQNNGV. CDR3 DNA: TGTGCCAGCAGTCCTAGCGGGCAGGGCCTGAGCGAGCAGTACTTC. Translation: CASSPSGQGLSEQYF.

This clone occurred once. The chain carries TRBV5-4 and TRBJ1-1; no firm D call. Trimming took 0 bases from V and 1 from J, leaving 10 bases between them. The CDR3 consists of 15 residues. CDR1 and CDR2 (germline): SGHNT, YYREEE (reference sequence). In DNA form, the CDR3 reads TGTGCCAGCAGCTTGGAACAGACTAGGAACACTGAAGCTTTCTTT. Amino acid sequence: CASSLEQTRNTEAFF.

The chain has TRBV24-1 and TRBJ1-1; the match to TRBD1 covers 8 bases. Germline CDR1 and CDR2: KGHDR and SFDVKD. V lost 6 bases and J lost 3; bases outside the gene matches: 2. The CDR3 spans 13 residues. The CDR3, as DNA: TGTGCCACCAGTCAGGGGGCGGACACTGAAGCTTTCTTT. Its translation is CATSQGADTEAFF.

This chain connects TRBV7-3 to TRBJ2-3; D uncertain. The CDR3 spans 13 residues. V was shortened by 5 bases and J by 1 base, with 7 bases between the two germline ends. The V gene's germline CDR1 is SGHTA and CDR2 FQGTGA. The CDR3 region is CASSPLGTDTQYF. For the CDR3, the DNA is TGTGCCAGCAGCCCCCTAGGCACAGATACGCAGTATTTT.

The chain has TRBV7-2 and TRBJ2-3, with 7 bases fitting TRBD1. The trim removed 5 bases at V and 2 bases at J, leaving 13 bases unmatched. CDR1 and CDR2 (germline): SGHTA, FQGNSA. The CDR3 has 17 amino acids. The chain's CDR3 is CASSKETGTAYTDTQYF. CDR3 DNA: TGTGCCAGCAGCAAGGAGACCGGGACAGCTTACACAGATACGCAGTATTTT.

The rearrangement uses TRBV9 and TRBJ2-3; D is possibly TRBD2 (6 bases). Per germline, CDR1 SGDLS and CDR2 YYNGEE. The CDR3 is 14 amino acids. With 0 bases removed from V and 5 bases from J, the gap between germline ends came to 10 bases. The CDR3, as DNA: TGTGCCAGCAGCGTAGCGCGGGGAGAAGATACGCAGTATTTT. Its protein is CASSVARGEDTQYF.

The chain joins TRBV19 to TRBJ2-1, with 9 bases identical to TRBD1. This CDR3 has 14 residues. V shed 7 bases and J 3 bases; nucleotides not matched to a gene: 4. Germline CDR1 LNHDA, CDR2 SQIVND (reference sequence). Here the CDR3 DNA reads TGTGCCAGTAAAAGGGACAGGGACTACAATGAGCAGTTCTTC. This encodes CASKRDRDYNEQFF.

The V gene is TRBV6-1, the J gene TRBJ1-3; D not certain. Germline lookup yields CDR1 MNHNS and CDR2 SASEGT. CDR3 length: 13 amino acids. The V and J ends lost 6 bases and 0 bases respectively, with 6 bases between them. CDR3 amino acids: CASRASSGNTIYF. CDR3 nucleotides: TGTGCCAGCAGGGCAAGCTCTGGAAACACCATATATTTT.

The V call is TRBV19, the J call TRBJ1-1, with 10 bases lining up with TRBD1. The germline CDR1 and CDR2 sequences are LNHDA and SQIVND (reference sequence). Unmatched junction bases numbered 1, after V lost 3 bases and J lost 6 bases. This CDR3 is 13 amino acids long. CDR3: CASSMDRGAEAFF. The DNA for the CDR3 is TGTGCCAGTAGTATGGACAGGGGGGCTGAAGCTTTCTTT.

The V and J genes are TRBV11-1 and TRBJ1-2; D may be TRBD1 (6 bases). This CDR3 has 16 residues. V was shortened by 5 bases and J by 6 bases, with 22 bases between the two germline ends. Germline assignment: CDR1 SGHAT and CDR2 FQDESV (reference sequence). This CDR3 reads CASSTNRAGHFDGYTF. As DNA, the CDR3 is TGTGCCAGCAGCACGAACAGGGCCGGGCATTTCGATGGCTACACCTTC.

The chain couples TRBV24-1 to TRBJ2-1; 7 positions match TRBD1. In germline, CDR1 is KGHDR, CDR2 SFDVKD. This CDR3 spans 14 amino acids. Trimming cost V 5 bases and J 6 bases; bases outside gene matches: 6. The CDR3 is CATSGGGQRNEQFF. Here the CDR3 DNA reads TGTGCCACCAGTGGAGGGGGACAGCGCAATGAGCAGTTCTTC.

The V gene is TRBV7-9, the J gene TRBJ1-1; 7 bases align to TRBD1. This CDR3 contains 14 residues. Germline assignment: CDR1 SEHNR and CDR2 FQNEAQ (reference sequence). Trimming cost V 4 bases and J 4 bases; bases outside gene matches: 6. The CDR3 sequence: CASSSTGIGTEAFF. Here the CDR3 DNA reads TGTGCCAGCAGCTCGACAGGGATTGGCACTGAAGCTTTCTTT.